This T cell receptor (beta chain) derives from a study of regulatory T cells in long-lasting Graves disease. TCR beta libraries were built with iRepertoire HTBI primers and Arm-PCR of CDR3 regions. TCRdb processed the multiplex PCR reads anew with MiXCR; each CDR3 protein has one entry. This table holds hundreds of thousands of distinct CDR3 sequences, roughly 23% found once. Stated time point: persistent/refractory GD, antithyroid drugs over 5 years with positive TRAb. Following extraction of RNA from PBMCs, that RNA was used to make the TCR library. The sequencing here drew on peripheral blood mononuclear cells (PBMCs), taken when the disease was refractory, from a patient treated with antithyroid drugs. The source is a female donor with Graves disease.

This chain's CDR3 is CASSTQTGDTEAFF. CDR3 sequence (DNA): TGTGCCAGCTCAACGCAGACAGGGGACACTGAAGCTTTCTTT. J is TRBJ1-1 and V is TRBV18; 8 bases map to TRBD1. Germline V gives CDR1 KGHSH, CDR2 LQKENI. J lost 3 bases, V lost 5 bases, and 5 bases had no gene match. The CDR3 is 14 amino acids.